The entry below describes one TCR beta chain. Its matching antigen is unknown. The trim removed 0 bases at V and 2 bases at J, leaving 3 bases unmatched. There are 17 residues in the CDR3. In germline, CDR1 is SGHTA, CDR2 FQGNSA. The record originates from a study of OX40 agonist ivuxolimab in advanced cancers. Findings and caveats of the study: Among the lowest peripheral clonal expansion occurred in 0.1-3.0 mg/kg partial responders.

Data came from immunoSEQ multiplex PCR; TCRdb stores just in-frame clones and leaves some out. The data hold 60,000 or so clones, with roughly 84% observed a single time. The chain couples TRBV7-2 to TRBJ2-4; 11 bases line up with TRBD2. Sequencing was performed on CD4+ or CD8+ T cells sorted from blood, taken in a trial of the OX40 agonist ivuxolimab. This TCR was recovered from an adult with an advanced solid tumor such as melanoma, head and neck, liver or kidney cancer. CDR3 in DNA: TGTGCCAGCAGCTTAGCGGCTAGCGGGAGGTCCAAAAACATTCAGTACTTC. Amino acid sequence: CASSLAASGRSKNIQYF. The full variable domain, in which reference TRBV7-2 and TRBJ2-4 provide the parts outside the CDR3, is GAGVSQSPSNKVTEKGKDVELRCDPISGHTALYWYRQSLGQGLEFLIYFQGNSAPDKSGLPSDRFSAERTGGSVSTLTIQRTQQEDSAVYLCASSLAASGRSKNIQYFGAGTRLSVL.